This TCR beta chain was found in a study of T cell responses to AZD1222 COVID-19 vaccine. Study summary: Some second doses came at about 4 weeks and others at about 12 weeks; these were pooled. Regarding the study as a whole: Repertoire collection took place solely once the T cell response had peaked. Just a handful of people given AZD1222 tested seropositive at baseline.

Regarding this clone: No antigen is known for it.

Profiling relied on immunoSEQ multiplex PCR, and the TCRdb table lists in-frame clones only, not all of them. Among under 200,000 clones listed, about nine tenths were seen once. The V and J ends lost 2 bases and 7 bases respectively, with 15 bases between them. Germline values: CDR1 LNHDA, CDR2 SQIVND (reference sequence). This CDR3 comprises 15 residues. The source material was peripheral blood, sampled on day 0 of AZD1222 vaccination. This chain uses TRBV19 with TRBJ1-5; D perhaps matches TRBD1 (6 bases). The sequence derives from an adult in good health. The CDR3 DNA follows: TGTGCCAGTAGTATATCCGCAGGGGTGGTCCAGCCCCAGCATTTT. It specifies CASSISAGVVQPQHF.